Below, 21 T cell receptor beta chains from the same sample are listed, as sequenced in a study of T cells of healthy individuals. TCRdb fed the 5' RACE reads into MiXCR, producing one record per CDR3 protein. The profile shows roughly 76,000 distinct CDR3 sequences, about 5% of them singletons. Receptors originate from a female donor in good health.

This clonotype was recorded at least ten times. This rearrangement joins TRBV27 to TRBJ2-1, with 7 bases lining up with TRBD2. Germline V gene data show CDR1 as MNHEY and CDR2 as SMNVEV (reference sequence). CDR3 length equals 12 residues. V lost 1 base and J lost 15; bases outside the gene matches: 6. CDR3 amino acids: CASSLLAGDLFF. CDR3 DNA: TGTGCCAGCAGTTTATTGGCGGGAGATCTGTTCTTC.

V is TRBV7-2 and J is TRBJ2-7, with TRBD2 matching 10 bases. CDR3 length equals 17 residues. Germline V gene data show CDR1 as SGHTA and CDR2 as FQGNSA. V lost 4 bases, J lost 7 bases, and 16 bases stayed unmatched. The CDR3, as DNA: TGTGCCAGCAGCTCCCAACCCGGGCTAGCGGGAGTGAGGGAGCAGTACTTC. This gives the protein CASSSQPGLAGVREQYF.

This clonotype was observed at least ten times. The V gene is TRBV15, the J gene TRBJ1-1, with a tentative D call TRBD1 (6 bases). CDR3 size: 14 residues. The germline V and J ends were trimmed by 4 bases and 1 base, with 10 bases remaining between them. CDR1 and CDR2 (germline): LNHNV, YYDKDF (reference sequence). CDR3: CATSTRGGNTEAFF. CDR3 sequence (DNA): TGTGCCACCAGCACTAGGGGGGGGAACACTGAAGCTTTCTTT.

A few counts support this clonotype. The chain couples TRBV7-9 to TRBJ1-6; tentative D call: TRBD1 (5 bases). Germline CDR1 is SEHNR and CDR2 is FQNEAQ (reference sequence). This CDR3 has 13 residues. The germline V and J ends were trimmed by 5 bases and 7 bases, with 9 bases remaining between them. The CDR3 DNA reads TGTGCCAGCAGCGGCAGGGTCAATTCACCCCTCCACTTT. Translation: CASSGRVNSPLHF.

This clonotype occurred many times. V and J are TRBV20-1 and TRBJ2-2, with D unclear. Per the germline V gene, CDR1 is DFQATT and CDR2 is SNEGSKA (reference sequence). The CDR3 covers 13 residues. The germline V and J ends were trimmed by 1 base and 0 bases, with 3 bases remaining between them. The CDR3 region has the DNA TGCAGTGCTAGAGCTTCGAACACCGGGGAGCTGTTTTTT. It encodes CSARASNTGELFF.

Only a few counts were recorded for this clonotype. The chain has TRBV20-1 and TRBJ1-3, with D maybe TRBD1 (5 bases). This CDR3 has 12 residues. Germline lookup yields CDR1 DFQATT and CDR2 SNEGSKA (reference sequence). Trimming took off 3 bases at V and 3 bases at J, with 6 bases between the two ends. The CDR3 loop is CSARGVGNTIYF. The CDR3 DNA is TGCAGTGCTAGGGGGGTTGGAAACACCATATATTTT.

This clonotype was picked up a small number of times. The CDR3 here is CASSRESGNTIYF. CDR3 in DNA: TGTGCCAGCAGTAGGGAATCTGGAAACACCATATATTTT. The chain uses TRBV6-5 and TRBJ1-3; D not certain. The V gene's germline CDR1 is MNHEY and CDR2 SVGAGI. This CDR3 comprises 13 residues. Trimming took off 5 bases at V and 1 base at J, with 6 bases between the two ends.

This clonotype has a count of ten or more. The rearrangement links TRBV6-5 to TRBJ2-7; D perhaps matches TRBD1 (5 bases). In germline, CDR1 is MNHEY, CDR2 SVGAGI. CDR3 length: 14 residues. V lost 3 bases and J lost 2, with 11 bases in between. CDR3 coding DNA: TGTGCCAGCAGTTATGGGGCTGGAACCTACGAGCAGTACTTC. As protein: CASSYGAGTYEQYF.

In this sample, this clonotype turned up a few times. This sequence joins TRBV12-3 or TRBV12-4 and TRBJ2-1, with 11 bases aligning to TRBD2. This CDR3 has 18 amino acids. J lost 3 bases, V lost 7 bases, and 14 bases had no gene match. CDR3 in DNA: TGTGCCAGCACCCCAAACTCACTAGCGGGAGTGCTCTACAATGAGCAGTTCTTC. Translated, it gives CASTPNSLAGVLYNEQFF.

This clonotype was recorded at least ten times. The rearrangement links TRBV12-3 or TRBV12-4 to TRBJ2-2, with 8 bases lining up with TRBD2. Losses at the gene ends were 2 bases for V and 5 bases for J; bases not matched to a gene: 10. CDR3 length equals 17 residues. CDR3 region: CASSLTQRGWKTGELFF. CDR3 bases: TGTGCCAGCAGTTTAACGCAGCGGGGGTGGAAAACCGGGGAGCTGTTTTTT.

The chain couples TRBV27 to TRBJ1-1; 10 bases fit TRBD1. V gave up 10 bases and J gave up 2 bases; unmatched junction bases: 13. The CDR3 has 16 residues. Germline CDR1 reads MNHEY; CDR2 reads SMNVEV (reference sequence). CDR3 region: CATKMGQGIINTEAFF. Here the CDR3 DNA reads TGTGCCACCAAAATGGGACAGGGGATTATAAACACTGAAGCTTTCTTT.

This clonotype was seen a handful of times. This chain joins TRBV5-6 and TRBJ1-1; D uncertain. CDR3 length: 11 residues. Per germline, CDR1 SGHDT and CDR2 YYEEEE. The V end was cut by 2 bases, the J end by 6 bases, with 5 bases between. CDR3 amino acids: CASSFGAEAFF. As DNA, the CDR3 is TGTGCCAGCAGCTTCGGGGCTGAAGCTTTCTTT. The full variable domain, completed using reference TRBV5-6 and TRBJ1-1, is DAGVTQSPTHLIKTRGQQVTLRCSPKSGHDTVSWYQQALGQGPQFIFQYYEEEERQRGNFPDRFSGHQFPNYSSELNVNALLLGDSALYLCASSFGAEAFFGQGTRLTVV.

This chain uses TRBV4-2 with TRBJ1-1, with 8 bases identical to TRBD1. Germline loops: CDR1 LGHNA, CDR2 YNFKEQ. CDR3 length equals 17 residues. Losses at the gene ends were 1 base for V and 5 bases for J; bases not matched to a gene: 12. The DNA for the CDR3 is TGTGCCAGCAGCCAAGGCCCCCAGGGGGCTACGGGGACTGAAGCTTTCTTT. Protein sequence: CASSQGPQGATGTEAFF.

The chain is built from TRBV29-1 and TRBJ2-1; D might be TRBD2 (8 bases). Germline V gene data show CDR1 as SQVTM and CDR2 as ANQGSEA. Trimming took 6 bases from V and 0 from J, leaving 27 bases between them. CDR3 length equals 19 residues. CDR3 coding DNA: TGCAGCGTAGAGGGGGCCTGGGGAGAGAGCGGGAGCTCCTACAATGAGCAGTTCTTC. This codes for CSVEGAWGESGSSYNEQFF.

In its sample, this clonotype was seen many times. The genes are TRBV7-8 and TRBJ2-1; D is possibly TRBD2 (6 bases). This CDR3 region has 17 residues. Germline CDR1 and CDR2: SGHVS and FQNEAQ. Trimming removed 3 bases at V and 6 bases at J, with 21 bases between. Written as DNA, the CDR3 is TGTGCCAGCAGCTTGAGGGAGGCGGGACCTAGACGCAATGAGCAGTTCTTC. Protein sequence: CASSLREAGPRRNEQFF.

This clonotype turned up a few times. The rearrangement joins TRBV14 to TRBJ1-3, with D unclear. The CDR3 is made up of 16 amino acids. Germline-derived CDR1 and CDR2 are SGHDN and FVKESK. Trimming pared 3 bases from V and 0 bases from J, leaving 12 bases between. The CDR3 reads CASSQGSTGSGNTIYF. CDR3 bases: TGTGCCAGCAGCCAGGGTTCGACGGGCTCTGGAAACACCATATATTTT.

This clonotype was observed at least ten times. The chain is built from TRBV7-2 and TRBJ2-1, with D possibly matching TRBD2 (5 bases). V was shortened by 4 bases and J by 3 bases, with 19 bases between the two germline ends. The CDR3 length is 17 residues. Per the germline V gene, CDR1 is SGHTA and CDR2 is FQGNSA. CDR3 bases: TGTGCCAGCAGCTCGGTAGCCGAAAGTGGAGGCTACAATGAGCAGTTCTTC. Translation gives CASSSVAESGGYNEQFF.

This clonotype was detected many times. This chain joins TRBV12-3 or TRBV12-4 and TRBJ2-6; D is undetermined. The V end lost 3 bases, the J end lost 0 bases, and 12 bases lay between the germline ends. The CDR3 length is 17 residues. CDR3 DNA sequence: TGTGCCAGCAGTTTCGCGGACGGCCTCTCTGGGGCCAACGTCCTGACTTTC. Translation: CASSFADGLSGANVLTF.

There are many counts of this clonotype. The genes are TRBV5-1 and TRBJ2-1, with TRBD1 identical over 8 bases. The CDR3 is 14 amino acids. The V gene end was trimmed by 4 bases and the J gene end by 6 bases; junction bases not matched to a gene: 6. Germline V gene lookup returns CDR1 SGHRS and CDR2 YFSETQ. CDR3 sequence (DNA): TGCGCCAGCAGCCCAGGGACAGGTGGCAATGAGCAGTTCTTC. Residues: CASSPGTGGNEQFF.

This clonotype was seen ten or more times. The J gene is TRBJ2-7, the V gene TRBV14, with D possibly matching TRBD2 (5 bases). CDR1 and CDR2 from the germline V gene are SGHDN and FVKESK. The CDR3 covers 14 residues. Trimming left V 4 bases short and J 1 base short, with 11 bases between. CDR3 sequence: CASSRQTGSYEQYF. The CDR3 nucleotides read TGTGCCAGCAGCCGCCAAACGGGGTCCTACGAGCAGTACTTC. The entire variable domain, with the rest obtained from reference TRBV14 and TRBJ2-7, is as follows: EAGVTQFPSHSVIEKGQTVTLRCDPISGHDNLYWYRRVMGKEIKFLLHFVKESKQDESGMPNNRFLAERTGGTYSTLKVQPAELEDSGVYFCASSRQTGSYEQYFGPGTRLTVT.

The chain recombines TRBV5-6 with TRBJ2-2, with 7 bases fitting TRBD1. The CDR3 loop spans 16 amino acids. Trimming cost V 5 bases and J 1 base; bases outside gene matches: 8. Germline assignment: CDR1 SGHDT and CDR2 YYEEEE. CDR3 sequence (DNA): TGTGCCAGCAGTTGGGATACAGGGGTGAACACCGGGGAGCTGTTTTTT. This sequence encodes CASSWDTGVNTGELFF.